This T cell receptor beta chain comes out of a study of T cell clonotyping in hematopoietic cell transplantation. Turning to the study itself: Cytoreduction preceded collection of pretransplant recipient samples.

On this clone itself: Its target is not known.

Study-wide points: After transplant, recipient diversity fell while pathologically expanded clonotypes grew through day 180. Graft donor and pretransplant recipient Inverse Simpson Index values predicted broader posttransplant TCR diversity. No sorting was done, leaving CD4 and CD8 contributions mixed.

Sample time point: recipient sample about 28 days before transplant, after cytoreduction. CDR1 is LGHNA and CDR2 is YNFKEQ in the germline V gene. CDR3 length equals 14 residues. V was clipped by 0 bases and J by 8 bases, with 12 bases between them. Method: immunoSEQ multiplex PCR; TCRdb's copy keeps in-frame clones and lacks some. This table has tens of thousands of clones, around 84% appearing once. The receptor comes from a man aged 60 to 75 with myelodysplastic syndrome. Some clones in this sample may be carry-over from other donors' samples. The input for sequencing was peripheral blood mononuclear cells, taken before stem cell transplant. This chain links TRBV4-2 with TRBJ2-3; D assignment may be TRBD1 or TRBD2 (5 bases each). CDR3 sequence (DNA): TGTGCCAGCAGCCAAGACTTTAGAGGGGTTACGCAGTATTTT. Translating gives CASSQDFRGVTQYF.